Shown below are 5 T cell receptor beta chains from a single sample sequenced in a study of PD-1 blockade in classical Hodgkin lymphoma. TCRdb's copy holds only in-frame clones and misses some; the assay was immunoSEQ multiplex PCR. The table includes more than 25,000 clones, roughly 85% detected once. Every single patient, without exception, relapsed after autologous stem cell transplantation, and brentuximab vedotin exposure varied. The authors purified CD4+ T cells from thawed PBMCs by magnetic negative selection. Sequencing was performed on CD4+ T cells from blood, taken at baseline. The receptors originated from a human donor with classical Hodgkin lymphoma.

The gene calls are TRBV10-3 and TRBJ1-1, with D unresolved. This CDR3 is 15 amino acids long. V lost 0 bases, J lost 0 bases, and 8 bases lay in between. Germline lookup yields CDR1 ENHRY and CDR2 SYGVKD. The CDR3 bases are TGTGCCATCAGTGAGTCGCAGGATCTGAACACTGAAGCTTTCTTT. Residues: CAISESQDLNTEAFF.

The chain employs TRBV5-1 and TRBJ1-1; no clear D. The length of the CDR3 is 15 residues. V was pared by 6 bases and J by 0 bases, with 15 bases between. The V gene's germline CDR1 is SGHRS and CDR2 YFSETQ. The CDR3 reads CASKSIVSMNTEAFF. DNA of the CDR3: TGCGCCAGCAAGAGTATCGTTTCCATGAACACTGAAGCTTTCTTT.

In DNA form, the CDR3 reads TGTGCCAGCAGCCCTTGGACCTCGAAGGGAGACGAGCAGTACTTC. Its protein product is CASSPWTSKGDEQYF. The rearrangement joins TRBV14 to TRBJ2-7, with D tentatively TRBD2 (5 bases). Per germline, CDR1 SGHDN and CDR2 FVKESK. The CDR3 is 15 amino acids. V lost 4 bases and J lost 5, with 18 bases in between.

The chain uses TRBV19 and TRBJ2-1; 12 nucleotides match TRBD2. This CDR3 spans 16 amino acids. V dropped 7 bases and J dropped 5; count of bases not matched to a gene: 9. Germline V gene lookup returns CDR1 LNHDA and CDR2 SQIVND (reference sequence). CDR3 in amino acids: CASTLTSGSRHNEQFF. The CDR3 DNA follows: TGTGCCAGTACCCTGACTAGCGGGAGTCGCCACAATGAGCAGTTCTTC.

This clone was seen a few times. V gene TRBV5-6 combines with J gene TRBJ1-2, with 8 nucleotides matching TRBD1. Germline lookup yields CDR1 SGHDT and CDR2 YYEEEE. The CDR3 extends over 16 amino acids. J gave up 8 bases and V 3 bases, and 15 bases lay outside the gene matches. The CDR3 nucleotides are TGTGCCAGCAGCTACACGACCCAGGGGGCGGCCTTGGGCTACACCTTC. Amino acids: CASSYTTQGAALGYTF.